This T cell receptor beta chain was profiled in a study of shared clonotypes between healthy human individuals. Study details: Three men and two women, aged 18 to 49, were donors. There were three CD4 naive, three CD4 memory, two CD8 naive and one CD8 memory plates per donor.

CDR3 size: 14 residues. The germline V gene has CDR1 MNHNS and CDR2 SASEGT. V dropped 6 bases and J dropped 3; count of bases not matched to a gene: 6. Only in-frame clones appear in the TCRdb table, and some are missing; sequencing was by immunoSEQ multiplex PCR. The sample consists of roughly 2.2 million clones, about nine tenths of them appearing once. Study-wide results and caveats: Non-shared clonotypes showed lower generation probabilities than clonotypes common to all four donors. Sampling involved blood alone; tissue repertoires likely differ.

Worth noting for this clone: What it binds is not known.

The chain joins TRBV6-1 to TRBJ2-3; TRBD2 aligns across 7 bases. Source material: naive CD4+ T cells from PBMCs. Subset denoted: CD45RA+ positively selected. The sequence came from a man aged 18-30 years in good health. Some clones in this sample may be carry-over from other donors' samples. The CDR3 protein is CASRQWEGTDTQYF. CDR3 bases: TGTGCCAGCAGACAGTGGGAGGGGACAGATACGCAGTATTTT.